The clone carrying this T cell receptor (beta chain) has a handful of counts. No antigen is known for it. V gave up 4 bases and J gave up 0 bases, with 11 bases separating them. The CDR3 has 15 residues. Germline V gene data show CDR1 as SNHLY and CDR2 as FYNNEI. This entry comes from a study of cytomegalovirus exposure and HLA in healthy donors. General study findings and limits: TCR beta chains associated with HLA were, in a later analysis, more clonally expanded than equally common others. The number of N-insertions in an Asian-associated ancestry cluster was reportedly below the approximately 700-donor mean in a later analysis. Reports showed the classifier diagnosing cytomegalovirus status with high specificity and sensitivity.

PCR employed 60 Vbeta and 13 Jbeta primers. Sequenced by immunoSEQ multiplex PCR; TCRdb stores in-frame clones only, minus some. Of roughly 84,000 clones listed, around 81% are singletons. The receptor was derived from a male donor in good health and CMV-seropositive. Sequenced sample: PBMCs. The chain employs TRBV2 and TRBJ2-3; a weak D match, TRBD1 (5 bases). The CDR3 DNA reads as TGTGCCAGCAGTGCGCGGCCAGGGAGCACAGATACGCAGTATTTT. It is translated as CASSARPGSTDTQYF.